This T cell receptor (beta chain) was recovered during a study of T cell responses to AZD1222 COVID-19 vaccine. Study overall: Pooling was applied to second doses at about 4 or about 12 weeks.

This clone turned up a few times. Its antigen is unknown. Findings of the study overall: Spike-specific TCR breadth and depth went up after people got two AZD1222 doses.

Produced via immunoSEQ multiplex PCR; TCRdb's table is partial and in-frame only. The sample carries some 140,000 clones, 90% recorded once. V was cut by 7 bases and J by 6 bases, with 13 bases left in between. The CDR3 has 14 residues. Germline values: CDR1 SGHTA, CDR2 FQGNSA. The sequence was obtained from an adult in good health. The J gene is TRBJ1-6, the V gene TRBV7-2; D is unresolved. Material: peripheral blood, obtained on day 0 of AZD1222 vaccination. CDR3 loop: CASTQGRPNSPLHF. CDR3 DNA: TGTGCCAGCACCCAAGGGAGACCTAATTCACCCCTCCACTTT. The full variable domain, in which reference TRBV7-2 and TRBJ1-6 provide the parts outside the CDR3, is GAGVSQSPSNKVTEKGKDVELRCDPISGHTALYWYRQSLGQGLEFLIYFQGNSAPDKSGLPSDRFSAERTGGSVSTLTIQRTQQEDSAVYLCASTQGRPNSPLHFGNGTRLTVT.